This T cell receptor beta chain was captured by sequencing in a study of Ad26.COV2.S vaccination and SARS-CoV-2 variants. V lost 6 bases and J lost 7; bases outside the gene matches: 7. CDR3 length: 14 amino acids. Germline V gene lookup returns CDR1 MDHEN and CDR2 SYDVKM. General study findings and limits: After vaccination, substantial breadth of spike-specific CD8+ and CD4+ responses was reported. Spike-specific TCR breadth ran higher among vaccine recipients than placebo recipients. Breadth measured for non-spike TCRs was similar across vaccine and placebo recipients.

As concerns this clone: Its matching antigen is unknown.

Data came from immunoSEQ multiplex PCR; TCRdb stores just in-frame clones and leaves some out. The table lists about 94,000 clones, more than 65% of them singletons. The receptor's source is a human donor who had recovered from COVID-19. The chain couples TRBV28 to TRBJ1-2, with TRBD1 identical over 11 bases. The sample here was peripheral blood, taken after recovery from COVID-19. DNA for the CDR3: TGTGCCAGCAGCCCGGGACAGGGGGTTCGTGGCTACACCTTC. It specifies CASSPGQGVRGYTF.